The rows below give T cell receptor beta chains drawn from one sample of a study of blood T cells in healthy people across ages. In TCRdb, the 5' RACE reads were re-called with MiXCR into one record per CDR3 protein. The table shows roughly 800,000 distinct CDR3 sequences, with around 25% occurring only once. These data were also filed under a second study, of T cells of mothers and their children.

The sample was blood. All receptors derive from a boy younger than 18 in good health. Both conserved end residues are trimmed from each CDR3. Each record gives: clone size, V gene, J gene, CDR3 protein. Rows give clone size only sometimes, using once, few, many, or a class for an expanded clone.

clone size: few; V gene: TRBV3-1; J gene: TRBJ2-4; CDR3 protein: ASSQDIAGGLGVAKNIQY
clone size: .; V gene: TRBV5-1; J gene: TRBJ1-4; CDR3 protein: ASSTGQGAVKDEKLF
clone size: few; V gene: TRBV4-1; J gene: TRBJ2-3; CDR3 protein: ASSQEVGTGGADTQY
clone size: .; V gene: TRBV12-5; J gene: TRBJ2-1; CDR3 protein: ASGPLAGDPPNEQF
clone size: few; V gene: TRBV4-1; J gene: TRBJ2-3; CDR3 protein: ASSQGETSGSTDTQY
clone size: .; V gene: TRBV6-2/TRBV6-3; J gene: TRBJ1-1; CDR3 protein: ASSYMRRERNTEAF
clone size: .; V gene: TRBV7-3; J gene: TRBJ2-6; CDR3 protein: ASSFFSSSGANVLT
clone size: .; V gene: TRBV5-1; J gene: TRBJ2-2; CDR3 protein: ASSLMGQINTGELF
clone size: few; V gene: TRBV20-1; J gene: TRBJ2-1; CDR3 protein: SARRGPYNEQF
clone size: .; V gene: TRBV29-1; J gene: TRBJ2-3; CDR3 protein: SVAGQHTDTQY
clone size: .; V gene: TRBV20-1; J gene: TRBJ1-4; CDR3 protein: SASRGDGILF
clone size: .; V gene: TRBV3-1; J gene: TRBJ1-3; CDR3 protein: ASSRALGASGNTIY
clone size: few; V gene: TRBV28; J gene: TRBJ2-1; CDR3 protein: ASSSGTGDEQF
clone size: .; V gene: TRBV12-3/TRBV12-4; J gene: TRBJ1-2; CDR3 protein: ASSQADDRRKDGYT
clone size: few; V gene: TRBV28; J gene: .; CDR3 protein: ASSLRLLAYEQY
clone size: few; V gene: TRBV5-1; J gene: TRBJ2-5; CDR3 protein: ASSPGLAIETQY
clone size: few; V gene: TRBV3-1; J gene: .; CDR3 protein: ASSQDLASGQETQY
clone size: many; V gene: TRBV6-4; J gene: TRBJ2-3; CDR3 protein: ASSDSGTSGPDTQY
clone size: .; V gene: TRBV7-9; J gene: TRBJ2-7; CDR3 protein: VSSLSVGQVGTYEQY
clone size: few; V gene: TRBV2; J gene: TRBJ2-4; CDR3 protein: ASRGTTYIQY
clone size: few; V gene: TRBV28; J gene: TRBJ1-2; CDR3 protein: ASSSQVYGYT
clone size: few; V gene: TRBV16; J gene: TRBJ2-7; CDR3 protein: ASSQSMGQGDGEQY
clone size: .; V gene: TRBV11-1; J gene: .; CDR3 protein: ASSLAPEAYEQY
clone size: .; V gene: TRBV3-1; J gene: TRBJ2-1; CDR3 protein: ANSRGTSGYNEQF
clone size: .; V gene: TRBV6-2/TRBV6-3; J gene: TRBJ2-1; CDR3 protein: ASDLIAGGNEQF
clone size: .; V gene: TRBV4-2; J gene: TRBJ2-3; CDR3 protein: ASRGLAGSSTDTQY
clone size: .; V gene: TRBV13; J gene: TRBJ2-6; CDR3 protein: ASSSLAESSGANVLT
clone size: few; V gene: TRBV14; J gene: TRBJ2-1; CDR3 protein: ASSQLLGLDNEQF
clone size: few; V gene: TRBV28; J gene: TRBJ2-1; CDR3 protein: ASSPRQGNEQF
clone size: .; V gene: TRBV12-3/TRBV12-4; J gene: TRBJ2-1; CDR3 protein: ASSYTGAQFNEQF
clone size: .; V gene: TRBV9; J gene: TRBJ1-1; CDR3 protein: ASSPGQIFTEAF
clone size: .; V gene: TRBV15; J gene: TRBJ1-1; CDR3 protein: ATSDYWTGANTEAF
clone size: few; V gene: TRBV20-1; J gene: .; CDR3 protein: SAATETPYNEQF
clone size: .; V gene: TRBV20-1; J gene: TRBJ2-5; CDR3 protein: SARDLLAGGRETQY
clone size: few; V gene: TRBV11-2; J gene: TRBJ2-5; CDR3 protein: VSRRPGLPEKETQY
clone size: few; V gene: TRBV4-1; J gene: TRBJ1-3; CDR3 protein: ASSHGFSGNTIY
clone size: .; V gene: TRBV29-1; J gene: TRBJ2-7; CDR3 protein: SGGWTGNSYEQY
clone size: few; V gene: TRBV28; J gene: TRBJ1-6; CDR3 protein: ASSFRQNSPLH
clone size: .; V gene: TRBV20-1; J gene: TRBJ2-1; CDR3 protein: SAPSPVRVVYNEQF
clone size: .; V gene: TRBV4-2; J gene: TRBJ1-2; CDR3 protein: ASNHNTGVGNGYT
clone size: .; V gene: TRBV7-2; J gene: TRBJ1-5; CDR3 protein: ASSFTGANQPQH
clone size: few; V gene: TRBV6-6; J gene: TRBJ2-5; CDR3 protein: ASNPRGGIETQY
clone size: few; V gene: TRBV7-9; J gene: TRBJ2-5; CDR3 protein: ASSSSLGGEEETQY
clone size: few; V gene: TRBV24-1; J gene: TRBJ1-5; CDR3 protein: ATSDRGTDQPQH
clone size: .; V gene: TRBV12-3/TRBV12-4; J gene: TRBJ2-7; CDR3 protein: ASTPPGNSYEQY
clone size: .; V gene: TRBV27; J gene: TRBJ2-2; CDR3 protein: ASSSPRAAGELF
clone size: few; V gene: TRBV6-2/TRBV6-3; J gene: TRBJ2-1; CDR3 protein: ASSYVRYRSRDFNEQF
clone size: .; V gene: TRBV3-1; J gene: TRBJ2-1; CDR3 protein: ASSQGTTNHNEQF
clone size: .; V gene: TRBV12-3/TRBV12-4; J gene: TRBJ1-2; CDR3 protein: ASSLDNLDLIYGYT
clone size: .; V gene: TRBV27; J gene: TRBJ2-7; CDR3 protein: TSSPGSLWPEQY
clone size: few; V gene: TRBV24-1; J gene: TRBJ2-7; CDR3 protein: ATITQGVSYEQY
clone size: once; V gene: TRBV12-3/TRBV12-4; J gene: TRBJ1-1; CDR3 protein: ASKDRGFLGNTEAF
clone size: .; V gene: TRBV28; J gene: TRBJ1-6; CDR3 protein: ASSFLAAGNSPLH
clone size: few; V gene: TRBV7-6; J gene: TRBJ1-2; CDR3 protein: ASSLELGGYGYT
clone size: .; V gene: TRBV29-1; J gene: .; CDR3 protein: SVEDQGGRANEQF